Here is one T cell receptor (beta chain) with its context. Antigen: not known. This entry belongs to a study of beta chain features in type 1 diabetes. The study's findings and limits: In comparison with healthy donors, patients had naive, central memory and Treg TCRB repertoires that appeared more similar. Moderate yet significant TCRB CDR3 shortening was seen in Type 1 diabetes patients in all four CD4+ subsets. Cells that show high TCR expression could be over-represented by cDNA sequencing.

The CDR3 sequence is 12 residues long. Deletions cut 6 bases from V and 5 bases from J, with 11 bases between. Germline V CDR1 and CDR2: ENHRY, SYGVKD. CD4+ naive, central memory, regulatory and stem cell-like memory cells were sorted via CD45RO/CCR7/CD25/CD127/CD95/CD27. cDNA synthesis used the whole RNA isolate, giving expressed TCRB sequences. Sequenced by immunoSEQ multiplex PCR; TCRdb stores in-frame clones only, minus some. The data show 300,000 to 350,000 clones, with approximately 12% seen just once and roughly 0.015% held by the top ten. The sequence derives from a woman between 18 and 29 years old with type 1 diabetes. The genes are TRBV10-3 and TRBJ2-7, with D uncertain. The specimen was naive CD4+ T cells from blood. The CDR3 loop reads CAISAIENEQYF. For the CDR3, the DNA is TGTGCCATCAGCGCCATAGAGAACGAGCAGTACTTC.